This T cell receptor (beta chain) emerged from a study of CD8 T cells in ankylosing spondylitis. Broader study findings: Typical of ankylosing spondylitis blood, it appeared, was a TCR beta motif of roughly eight highly homologous variants.

With 5 bases clipped from V and 4 bases from J, the junction kept 5 bases outside the gene matches. The CDR3 covers 15 residues. This clonotype turned up a few times. Its antigen is currently unknown. TCRdb analysed the 5' RACE reads with MiXCR anew, one entry per CDR3 protein. Altogether about 440,000 distinct CDR3 sequences are present, approximately 17% being singletons, with the ten largest covering 1%. The chain joins TRBV12-3 or TRBV12-4 to TRBJ2-1, with 10 nucleotides matching TRBD2. The sequenced material came from blood, either unsorted or a sorted T cell fraction (not recorded which). The receptor was isolated from a male donor with ankylosing spondylitis. The CDR3 DNA reads as TGTGCCAGCAGTCGAGGGACTAGCGCTTACAATGAGCAGTTCTTC. It encodes CASSRGTSAYNEQFF.